The 21 T cell receptor beta chains reported below all come from one sample, sequenced in a study of human T cells and chemical hapten exposure. MiXCR, run by TCRdb on the RACE reads, gives a single entry per CDR3 protein. The sample holds around 47,000 distinct CDR3 sequences, approximately 4% seen once. The time point is: healthy volunteer bleed at 6 weeks. Total RNA came from unfractionated whole blood. The sequenced sample consisted of whole blood. The receptor set was obtained from a human donor in good health. Some clones in this sample may be carry-over from other donors' samples.

Regarding this clonotype: A read error may explain this, as a much larger clone is one base away. This chain uses TRBV4-2 with TRBJ1-2; TRBD1 matches 9 bases. This CDR3 has 14 residues. Germline CDR1 and CDR2: LGHNA and YNFKEQ. Losses at the gene ends were 3 bases for V and 7 bases for J; bases not matched to a gene: 6. The CDR3 is CASSQDRGGSGYTF. The DNA of the CDR3 is TGTGCCAGCAGCCAGGACAGGGGCGGCAGTGGCTACACCTTC.

This chain links TRBV29-1 with TRBJ2-5; D remains ambiguous. CDR3 length: 13 residues. Trimming shortened V by 7 bases and J by 5 bases, and 17 bases separated the two germline ends. Per the germline V gene, CDR1 is SQVTM and CDR2 is ANQGSEA. The CDR3: CSAFDQFEETQYF. CDR3 coding DNA: TGCAGCGCATTCGATCAATTTGAGGAGACCCAGTACTTC.

The rearrangement joins TRBV10-3 to TRBJ2-1; 8 nucleotides align to TRBD1. The J segment lost 6 bases and the V segment lost 3 bases, leaving 7 bases of the junction unmatched. CDR3 size: 15 residues. The germline V gene encodes CDR1 ENHRY and CDR2 SYGVKD. The CDR3 loop reads CAISDPGQGGNEQFF. The CDR3 DNA is TGTGCCATCAGTGACCCTGGACAGGGTGGCAATGAGCAGTTCTTC.

This clonotype was counted many times. The J gene is TRBJ2-3, the V gene TRBV10-2; unclear D gene. This CDR3 spans 14 amino acids. V was cut by 7 bases and J by 3 bases, with 14 bases left in between. The V gene's germline CDR1 is WSHSY and CDR2 SAAADI. The CDR3 protein is CASIPALATDTQYF. The DNA of the CDR3 is TGCGCCAGCATACCGGCTTTGGCGACAGATACGCAGTATTTT.

This clonotype has just a few counts. V usage is TRBV6-5 and J usage is TRBJ1-5, with a tentative D call TRBD1 (5 bases). The germline CDR1 and CDR2 sequences are MNHEY and SVGAGI. The V end lost 5 bases, the J end lost 5 bases, and 16 bases lay between the germline ends. This CDR3 is 15 amino acids long. The chain's CDR3 is CASSQDRDQYQPQHF. As DNA, the CDR3 is TGTGCCAGCAGTCAAGACCGGGACCAATATCAGCCCCAGCATTTT.

This clonotype was picked up a small number of times. The CDR3 protein is CAGGTGGAGANVLTF. CDR3 coding DNA: TGTGCCGGGGGGACAGGGGGCGCTGGGGCCAACGTCCTGACTTTC. The chain joins TRBV28 to TRBJ2-6; 12 bases align to TRBD1. The germline V gene encodes CDR1 MDHEN and CDR2 SYDVKM. The CDR3 sequence is 15 residues long. V lost 11 bases and J lost 2; bases outside the gene matches: 4.

This clonotype was counted many times. The J gene is TRBJ2-7, the V gene TRBV28, with TRBD1 matching over 9 bases. With V trimmed by 4 bases and J by 3 bases, 7 bases remained unmatched. This CDR3 has 15 amino acids. Looked up from germline, CDR1 is MDHEN and CDR2 is SYDVKM. The CDR3 reads CASSSGTGFGYEQYF. Here the CDR3 DNA reads TGTGCCAGCAGTTCCGGGACAGGGTTTGGCTACGAGCAGTACTTC.

This clonotype was seen repeatedly, ten times or more. The V and J genes are TRBV20-1 and TRBJ2-7; TRBD2 might be the D (6 bases). The CDR3 length is 15 residues. The V end lost 6 bases, the J end lost 3 bases, and 21 bases lay between the germline ends. Germline loops: CDR1 DFQATT, CDR2 SNEGSKA (reference sequence). As DNA, the CDR3 is TGCAGTGCCCAGCGACTAGGTGCCGATCTCTACGAGCAGTACTTC. Its protein is CSAQRLGADLYEQYF.

This clonotype was picked up many times. V is TRBV6-1 and J is TRBJ2-7; 12 bases are shared with TRBD1. This CDR3 is built from 15 residues. With V trimmed by 4 bases and J by 6 bases, 7 bases remained unmatched. Germline V gives CDR1 MNHNS, CDR2 SASEGT. CDR3 sequence: CASSAAGTGGGEQYF. The CDR3 region has the DNA TGTGCCAGCAGTGCGGCCGGGACAGGGGGCGGCGAGCAGTACTTC.

At least ten counts were recorded for this clonotype. The V call is TRBV5-1, the J call TRBJ1-1; D uncertain. CDR1 is SGHRS, CDR2 YFSETQ, per germline. The CDR3 sequence is 16 residues long. V was trimmed by 1 base and J by 3 bases, leaving 16 bases between them. The CDR3 nucleotides read TGCGCCAGCAGCTTGAGTCTTAGAGGGCCGGACACTGAAGCTTTCTTT. Translation: CASSLSLRGPDTEAFF.

This clonotype was counted a few times. The V and J genes are TRBV7-6 and TRBJ2-7; D may be TRBD1 (6 bases). Per the germline V gene, CDR1 is SGHVS and CDR2 is FNYEAQ. The V end lost 2 bases, the J end lost 5 bases, and 10 bases lay between the germline ends. The CDR3 spans 13 residues. CDR3 loop: CASSLQGFDEQYF. In DNA, the CDR3 is TGTGCCAGCAGCTTACAGGGGTTCGACGAGCAGTACTTC.

This chain uses TRBV15 with TRBJ2-7; D perhaps matches TRBD2 (5 bases). CDR3 length: 13 amino acids. Germline-derived CDR1 and CDR2 are LNHNV and YYDKDF (reference sequence). Trimming left V 4 bases short and J 9 bases short, with 16 bases between. As DNA, the CDR3 is TGTGCCACCAGCATAAGCTATACTGGGAGGCAGTACTTC. Amino acid sequence: CATSISYTGRQYF. Looking up the rest from reference TRBV15 and TRBJ2-7 gives the full variable domain: DAMVIQNPRYQVTQFGKPVTLSCSQTLNHNVMYWYQQKSSQAPKLLFHYYDKDFNNEADTPDNFQSRRPNTSFCFLDIRSPGLGDTAMYLCATSISYTGRQYFGPGTRLTVT.

The chain employs TRBV28 and TRBJ2-6, with a possible D match to TRBD2 (6 bases). This CDR3 contains 20 residues. Germline V CDR1 and CDR2: MDHEN, SYDVKM. The germline V and J ends were trimmed by 3 bases and 0 bases, with 21 bases remaining between them. CDR3 in amino acids: CASSFELGGAGVSGANVLTF. The CDR3 nucleotides are TGTGCCAGCAGTTTCGAATTGGGGGGAGCCGGGGTCTCTGGGGCCAACGTCCTGACTTTC.

This clonotype was detected only a few times. The chain joins TRBV23-1 to TRBJ2-5; TRBD1 matches at 7 bases. TRBV23-1 is noted as an ORF with a role that remains uncertain. The CDR3 totals 13 residues. V gave up 6 bases and J gave up 8 bases; unmatched junction bases: 9. The CDR3 loop reads CASSLGQQETQYF. The CDR3 nucleotides read TGCGCCAGCAGCTTGGGACAGCAGGAAACCCAGTACTTC.

In its sample, this clonotype was seen many times. The rearrangement uses TRBV6-1 and TRBJ2-7, with 8 positions matching TRBD1. Germline CDR1 is MNHNS and CDR2 is SASEGT. The CDR3 covers 16 residues. The V segment lost 4 bases and the J segment 7 bases; nucleotides outside the gene matches: 15. The CDR3 spells CASSGFRGPRPEEQYF. For the CDR3, the DNA is TGTGCCAGCAGTGGTTTCAGGGGGCCCCGCCCGGAAGAGCAGTACTTC.

This clonotype was observed many times. The chain joins TRBV4-1 to TRBJ1-6; D gene ambiguous. This CDR3 has 16 residues. Germline-derived CDR1 and CDR2 are MGHRA and YSYEKL. Trimming removed 1 base from V and 0 bases from J, with 7 bases in between. The CDR3 nucleotides read TGCGCCAGCAGCCAAGCCCGTGGCTCCTATAATTCACCCCTCCACTTT. The encoded protein is CASSQARGSYNSPLHF.

This clonotype has only a few counts. The chain combines TRBV9 with TRBJ2-7, with D possibly being TRBD1 or TRBD2 (5 bases each). The CDR3 extends over 14 amino acids. Trimming left V 1 base short and J 2 bases short, with 10 bases between. Germline CDR1 is SGDLS and CDR2 is YYNGEE. The CDR3 here is CASSVMWDPYEQYF. Here the CDR3 DNA reads TGTGCCAGCAGCGTAATGTGGGACCCCTACGAGCAGTACTTC.

On this clonotype: Just one base apart from a much larger clone, this may be a read error. This chain links TRBV29-1 with TRBJ2-5; 10 nucleotides agree with TRBD1. Germline CDR1 and CDR2: SQVTM and ANQGSEA. This CDR3 region has 13 residues. The CDR3 region is CSTGTGDMETRYF. CDR3 DNA sequence: TGCAGCACTGGGACAGGGGATATGGAGACCCGGTACTTC.

The genes are TRBV9 and TRBJ2-2, with D possibly being TRBD1 (5 bases). Germline V gene sequence: CDR1 SGDLS, CDR2 YYNGEE. The CDR3 has 16 residues. V dropped 0 bases and J dropped 4 bases, with 13 bases sitting between them. The CDR3 DNA is TGTGCCAGCAGCGTAGAGCTCAGACAGTTCACCGGGGAGCTGTTTTTT. This gives the protein CASSVELRQFTGELFF.

This clonotype was recorded at least ten times. V is TRBV20-1 and J is TRBJ1-5; maybe TRBD1 (6 bases). V was clipped by 0 bases and J by 4 bases, with 16 bases between them. Per germline, CDR1 DFQATT and CDR2 SNEGSKA (reference sequence). The CDR3 spans 16 residues. CDR3 amino acids: CSARDPTQGRNQPQHF. For the CDR3, the DNA is TGCAGTGCTAGAGATCCTACACAGGGTAGGAATCAGCCCCAGCATTTT.

This clonotype was seen many times. This chain uses TRBV27 with TRBJ2-3, with D possibly being TRBD1 (5 bases). From germline, CDR1 is MNHEY and CDR2 SMNVEV (reference sequence). V lost 6 bases and J lost 0, with 16 bases in between. CDR3 length: 16 residues. CDR3 sequence: CASRSIWGGSTDTQYF. The CDR3 coding sequence is TGTGCCAGCAGATCAATTTGGGGCGGAAGCACAGATACGCAGTATTTT.